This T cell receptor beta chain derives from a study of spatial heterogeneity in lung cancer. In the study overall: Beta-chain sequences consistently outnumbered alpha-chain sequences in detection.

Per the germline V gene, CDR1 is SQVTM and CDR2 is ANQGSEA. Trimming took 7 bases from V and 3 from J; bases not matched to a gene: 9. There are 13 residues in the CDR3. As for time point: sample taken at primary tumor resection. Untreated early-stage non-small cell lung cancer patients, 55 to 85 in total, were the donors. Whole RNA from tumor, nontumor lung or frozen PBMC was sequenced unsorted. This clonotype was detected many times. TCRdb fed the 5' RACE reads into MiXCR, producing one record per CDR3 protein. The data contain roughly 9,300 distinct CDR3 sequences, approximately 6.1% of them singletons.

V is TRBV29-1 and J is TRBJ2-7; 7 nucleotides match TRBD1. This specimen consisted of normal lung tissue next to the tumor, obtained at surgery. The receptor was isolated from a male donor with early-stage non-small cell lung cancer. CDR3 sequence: CSGGGQTLYEQYF. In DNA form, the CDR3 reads TGCAGCGGTGGGGGACAGACACTCTACGAGCAGTACTTC.